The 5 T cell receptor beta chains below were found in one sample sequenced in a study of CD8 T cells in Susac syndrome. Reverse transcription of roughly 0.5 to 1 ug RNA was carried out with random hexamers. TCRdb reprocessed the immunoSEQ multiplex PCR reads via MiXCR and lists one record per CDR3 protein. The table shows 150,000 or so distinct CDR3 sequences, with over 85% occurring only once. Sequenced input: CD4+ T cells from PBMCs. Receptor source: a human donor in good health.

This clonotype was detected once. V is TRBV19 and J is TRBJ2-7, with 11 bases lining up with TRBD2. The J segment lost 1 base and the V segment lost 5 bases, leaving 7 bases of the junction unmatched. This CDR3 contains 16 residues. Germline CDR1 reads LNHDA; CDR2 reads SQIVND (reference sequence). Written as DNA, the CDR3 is TGTGCCAGTAGTTCTCGACTAGCGGGGTTATCCTACGAGCAGTACTTC. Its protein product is CASSSRLAGLSYEQYF.

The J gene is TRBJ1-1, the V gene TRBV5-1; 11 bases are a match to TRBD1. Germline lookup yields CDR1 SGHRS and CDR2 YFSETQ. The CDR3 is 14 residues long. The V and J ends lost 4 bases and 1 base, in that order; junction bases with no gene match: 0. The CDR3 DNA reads TGCGCCAGCAGCGGGACAGGGGGGAACACTGAAGCTTTCTTT. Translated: CASSGTGGNTEAFF.

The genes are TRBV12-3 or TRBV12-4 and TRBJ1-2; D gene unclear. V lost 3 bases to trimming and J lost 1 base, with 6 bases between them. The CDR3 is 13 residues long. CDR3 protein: CASSFGFNYGYTF. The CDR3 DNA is TGTGCCAGCAGTTTCGGCTTTAACTATGGCTACACCTTC.

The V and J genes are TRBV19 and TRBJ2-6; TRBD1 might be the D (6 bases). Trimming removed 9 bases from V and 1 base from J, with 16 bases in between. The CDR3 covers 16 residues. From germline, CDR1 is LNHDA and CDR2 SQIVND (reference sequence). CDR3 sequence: CASATAGESGANVLTF. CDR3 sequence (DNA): TGTGCCAGCGCCACCGCAGGGGAATCTGGGGCCAACGTCCTGACTTTC.

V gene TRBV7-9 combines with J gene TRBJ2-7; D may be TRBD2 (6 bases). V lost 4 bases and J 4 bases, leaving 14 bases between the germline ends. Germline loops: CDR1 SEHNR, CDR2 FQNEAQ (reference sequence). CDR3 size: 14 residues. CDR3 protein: CASSSRRGQYEQYF. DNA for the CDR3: TGTGCCAGCAGCTCCCGGCGGGGCCAATACGAGCAGTACTTC.